This entry describes one T cell receptor (beta chain). A much larger clone lies one base from this, so it may be a read error. Germline V lookup: CDR1 SGHAT, CDR2 FQNNGV. The CDR3 spans 11 residues. Unsorted whole blood supplied the blood RNA, and germline DNA was isolated too. The sample originates from a study of tumor-infiltrating lymphocytes in primary liver carcinoma. Overall study: Sample yields, roughly 3.5 to 8 million productive TCRbeta reads, were similar across the tissue types.

From approximately 500 ng total RNA, TCR beta cDNA was generated with a primer in the constant region. It was through three nested multiplex PCR rounds of slightly modified ARM-PCR that TCR beta libraries arose. PCR rounds one and two used TRBV1-TRBV30 forward primers with a C-beta reverse primer for approximately 10 cycles each. TCRdb reprocessed the multiplex PCR reads via MiXCR and lists one record per CDR3 protein. The sample includes some 320,000 distinct CDR3 sequences, around three fifths of them seen just once. The TCR comes from a man aged 35-49 years with primary liver carcinoma and hepatitis B virus infection. V usage is TRBV11-2 and J usage is TRBJ2-1; D is unclear. The specimen sequenced was peripheral blood. Here the CDR3 DNA reads TGTGTCAGCAGCTTAGACGATGAGCAGTTCTTC. This gives the protein CVSSLDDEQFF. The full variable domain, in which reference TRBV11-2 and TRBJ2-1 provide the parts outside the CDR3, is EAGVAQSPRYKIIEKRQSVAFWCNPISGHATLYWYQQILGQGPKLLIQFQNNGVVDDSQLPKDRFSAERLKGVDSTLKIQPAKLEDSAVYLCVSSLDDEQFFGPGTRLTVL.